These 16 T cell receptor beta chains share one sample of origin, sequenced in a study of blood T cell repertoires in COVID-19. TCRdb's table, derived via immunoSEQ multiplex PCR, lists solely in-frame clones and lacks some. The sample consists of 30,000 to 35,000 clones, roughly 82% of them appearing once. What was sequenced was peripheral blood. These receptors all come from a man older than 75 with active or convalescent COVID-19.

J is TRBJ1-1 and V is TRBV19, with 7 bases fitting TRBD1. Germline values: CDR1 LNHDA, CDR2 SQIVND (reference sequence). The CDR3 length is 14 residues. The junction had 9 bases not matched to a gene; V was cut back by 7 bases and J by 4 bases. CDR3 in DNA: TGTGCCAGTATTGCGAGGGGGCAAGGCACTGAAGCTTTCTTT. Encoded protein: CASIARGQGTEAFF.

This chain connects TRBV7-8 to TRBJ1-1, with D unresolved. Per germline, CDR1 SGHVS and CDR2 FQNEAQ. V was pared by 0 bases and J by 2 bases, with 7 bases between. The CDR3 covers 14 residues. The CDR3 bases are TGTGCCAGCAGCTTAGCGCTAGCTAACACTGAAGCTTTCTTT. Residues: CASSLALANTEAFF.

The chain is built from TRBV29-1 and TRBJ1-1, with TRBD1 as a possible D gene (5 bases). The germline V and J ends were trimmed by 3 bases and 5 bases, with 16 bases remaining between them. CDR1 is SQVTM, CDR2 ANQGSEA, per germline. CDR3 length: 14 residues. The DNA for the CDR3 is TGCAGCGTTGACGGGGGTACAGGACGGACTGAAGCTTTCTTT. Translated, it gives CSVDGGTGRTEAFF.

A few counts support this clone. The chain uses TRBV2 and TRBJ1-1; D is possibly TRBD1 (5 bases). Germline V gene data show CDR1 as SNHLY and CDR2 as FYNNEI. This CDR3 has 11 amino acids. Trimming left V 4 bases short and J 8 bases short, with 8 bases between. CDR3 residues: CASSGQGEAFF. For the CDR3, the DNA is TGTGCCAGCAGTGGGCAGGGAGAAGCTTTCTTT.

V usage is TRBV6-4 and J usage is TRBJ1-4; weak D call: TRBD1 (5 bases). V lost 2 bases, J lost 2 bases, and 24 bases lay in between. CDR1 and CDR2 from the germline V gene are MRHNA and SNTAGT. There are 20 residues in the CDR3. Here the CDR3 reads CASSDGPWTNFRATNEKLFF. CDR3 DNA: TGTGCCAGCAGTGACGGTCCCTGGACAAATTTCCGAGCGACTAATGAAAAACTGTTTTTT.

V usage is TRBV18 and J usage is TRBJ2-7; TRBD2 matches at 7 bases. In germline, CDR1 is KGHSH, CDR2 LQKENI. With 0 bases clipped from V and 4 bases from J, the junction kept 3 bases outside the gene matches. CDR3 length equals 14 residues. This chain's CDR3 is CASSPPGGRYEQYF. CDR3 bases: TGTGCCAGCTCACCACCGGGGGGGAGGTACGAGCAGTACTTC.

The CDR3 coding sequence is TGTGCCAGCAGTTCAGGAGGCGGGACGCAGTATTTT. Amino acids: CASSSGGGTQYF. This chain joins TRBV7-8 and TRBJ2-3; tentative D call: TRBD2 (5 bases). V was shortened by 6 bases and J by 9 bases, with 13 bases between the two germline ends. Per germline, CDR1 SGHVS and CDR2 FQNEAQ. This CDR3 is built from 12 residues. Full variable domain (outside the CDR3, taken from reference TRBV7-8 and TRBJ2-3): GAGVSQSPRYKVAKRGQDVALRCDPISGHVSLFWYQQALGQGPEFLTYFQNEAQLDKSGLPSDRFFAERPEGSVSTLKIQRTQQEDSAVYLCASSSGGGTQYFGPGTRLTVL.

The chain couples TRBV19 to TRBJ1-1; the match to TRBD1 covers 7 bases. The CDR3 contains 13 residues. The germline V gene has CDR1 LNHDA and CDR2 SQIVND (reference sequence). The ends lost 5 bases at V and 10 bases at J; junction bases unmatched: 10. The chain's CDR3 is CASSRSSGTVAFF. The CDR3 coding sequence is TGTGCCAGTAGTCGATCCTCCGGGACAGTAGCTTTCTTT.

This clone has only one observation. The gene calls are TRBV24-1 and TRBJ2-3; D possibly corresponds to TRBD2 (6 bases). This CDR3 contains 14 residues. V dropped 5 bases and J dropped 4 bases, with 12 bases sitting between them. Looked up from germline, CDR1 is KGHDR and CDR2 is SFDVKD. This chain's CDR3 is CATSVGGAADTQYF. Here the CDR3 DNA reads TGTGCCACCAGTGTCGGGGGAGCTGCAGATACGCAGTATTTT.

V usage is TRBV25-1 and J usage is TRBJ1-1; D remains ambiguous. Trimming took 0 bases from V and 4 from J, leaving 6 bases between them. Germline V gives CDR1 MGHDK, CDR2 SYGVNS. The CDR3 loop spans 13 amino acids. CDR3 residues: CASSEYLATEAFF. CDR3 sequence (DNA): TGTGCCAGCAGTGAATACTTAGCCACTGAAGCTTTCTTT.

The V gene is TRBV4-2, the J gene TRBJ2-1; a weak D match, TRBD1 (5 bases). Trimming removed 1 base from V and 2 bases from J, with 9 bases in between. The CDR3 sequence is 15 residues long. Per the germline V gene, CDR1 is LGHNA and CDR2 is YNFKEQ. This chain's CDR3 is CASSQVTATYNEQFF. CDR3 DNA: TGTGCCAGCAGCCAAGTGACAGCGACCTACAATGAGCAGTTCTTC.

The gene calls are TRBV19 and TRBJ1-1; 8 nucleotides match TRBD1. V lost 4 bases, J lost 6 bases, and 7 bases stayed unmatched. Germline values: CDR1 LNHDA, CDR2 SQIVND (reference sequence). The CDR3 extends over 14 amino acids. The CDR3 coding sequence is TGTGCCAGTAGTAGTGGACAGGGAGGCGCTGAAGCTTTCTTT. It codes for CASSSGQGGAEAFF.

The chain links TRBV6-2 or TRBV6-3 to TRBJ2-7; 7 positions agree with TRBD2. The germline V gene has CDR1 MNHEY and CDR2 SVGEGT. The CDR3 length is 16 residues. Trimming at V came to 6 bases and at J to 3 bases, leaving 14 bases not matched to a gene. CDR3 protein: CASSPPAGEVLYEQYF. As DNA, the CDR3 is TGTGCCAGCAGCCCCCCGGCGGGGGAGGTCCTCTACGAGCAGTACTTC.

The chain carries TRBV6-5 and TRBJ2-1, with TRBD2 as a possible D gene (5 bases). V lost 7 bases, J lost 7 bases, and 11 bases lay in between. This CDR3 is built from 12 residues. Germline CDR1 and CDR2: MNHEY and SVGAGI. The CDR3 DNA reads as TGTGCCAGCACGGGATCATCGAATGAGCAGTTCTTC. Translation: CASTGSSNEQFF.

The table lists this clone with a few counts. V gene TRBV27 combines with J gene TRBJ1-1; D call uncertain. Trimming removed 4 bases at V and 5 bases at J, with 11 bases between. This CDR3 has 13 residues. From germline, CDR1 is MNHEY and CDR2 SMNVEV (reference sequence). DNA of the CDR3: TGTGCCAGCAGTTACGCGGGGAGAACTGAAGCTTTCTTT. As protein: CASSYAGRTEAFF.

The chain is built from TRBV11-1 and TRBJ1-1; D is unresolved. This CDR3 contains 11 residues. V was pared by 3 bases and J by 11 bases, with 10 bases between. Germline lookup yields CDR1 SGHAT and CDR2 FQDESV (reference sequence). The DNA of the CDR3 is TGTGCCAGCAGCTTCCGATCTAGGGCTTTCTTT. Its translation is CASSFRSRAFF. Full variable domain (rest looked up from reference TRBV11-1 and TRBJ1-1): EAEVAQSPRYKITEKSQAVAFWCDPISGHATLYWYRQILGQGPELLVQFQDESVVDDSQLPKDRFSAERLKGVDSTLKIQPAELGDSAMYLCASSFRSRAFFGQGTRLTVV.